Following are 14 T cell receptor beta chains from one sample sequenced in a study of shared T cell receptors in the human thymus. Sequencing used immunoSEQ multiplex PCR; TCRdb keeps in-frame clones, though not all of them. The data contain some 760,000 clones, 75% to 90% of them singletons. The sample was also reused in another study, on human thymus T cells.

The sample comprised thymocytes. The source of these receptors is a girl less than two years old with a congenital heart defect.

This chain connects TRBV15 to TRBJ2-2, with a possible D match to TRBD2 (7 bases). The CDR3 totals 15 residues. Germline values: CDR1 LNHNV, CDR2 YYDKDF (reference sequence). V lost 5 bases and J lost 5, with 15 bases in between. CDR3 nucleotides: TGTGCCACCAGCCCTGGGGGGGCGCGGACCGGGGAGCTGTTTTTT. This translates into CATSPGGARTGELFF.

This chain links TRBV27 with TRBJ2-5; maybe TRBD1 (5 bases). Per the germline V gene, CDR1 is MNHEY and CDR2 is SMNVEV (reference sequence). The CDR3 length is 15 residues. V lost 6 bases, J lost 1 base, and 15 bases lay in between. CDR3 region: CASSPKRQTQETQYF. For the CDR3, the DNA is TGTGCCAGCAGCCCCAAGCGACAGACCCAAGAGACCCAGTACTTC.

The chain employs TRBV5-1 and TRBJ1-3; 9 bases agree with TRBD1. After removal of 3 bases from V and 4 bases from J, the junction contained 5 bases not matched to a gene. This CDR3 contains 15 residues. CDR1 is SGHRS and CDR2 is YFSETQ in the germline V gene. The DNA of the CDR3 is TGCGCCAGCAGCTGGGGACAGGGAGGAGGAAACACCATATATTTT. It translates to CASSWGQGGGNTIYF.

The chain joins TRBV6-1 to TRBJ2-3, with 7 bases aligning to TRBD2. The ends lost 6 bases at V and 5 bases at J; junction bases unmatched: 8. This CDR3 comprises 14 residues. Looked up from germline, CDR1 is MNHNS and CDR2 is SASEGT. The CDR3 bases are TGTGCCAGCAGCAGACCGGGAGGTAAAGATACGCAGTATTTT. Its translation is CASSRPGGKDTQYF.

The rearrangement uses TRBV10-2 and TRBJ1-1; no definite D call. This CDR3 spans 13 amino acids. Per germline, CDR1 WSHSY and CDR2 SAAADI. Trimming cost V 4 bases and J 4 bases, with 10 bases left between them. CDR3 bases: TGCGCCAGCAGTGTGCCGGAGGGCACTGAAGCTTTCTTT. This translates into CASSVPEGTEAFF.

The rearrangement links TRBV28 to TRBJ2-1; the D gene is possibly TRBD1 (5 bases). This CDR3 spans 14 amino acids. V was shortened by 3 bases and J by 8 bases, with 14 bases between the two germline ends. Germline V lookup: CDR1 MDHEN, CDR2 SYDVKM. CDR3 amino acids: CASSFLVGVYEQFF. The DNA of the CDR3 is TGTGCCAGCAGTTTCTTGGTAGGGGTTTATGAGCAGTTCTTC.

J is TRBJ2-5 and V is TRBV18, with TRBD2 matching over 8 bases. Unmatched junction bases numbered 16, after V lost 3 bases and J lost 4 bases. The CDR3 is 18 residues long. The V gene's germline CDR1 is KGHSH and CDR2 LQKENI. The CDR3 DNA follows: TGTGCCAGCTCACCTTCGCGTTACCGGGGGGGCACTTCAGAGACCCAGTACTTC. It encodes CASSPSRYRGGTSETQYF.

The chain carries TRBV9 and TRBJ1-5; 8 bases agree with TRBD1. There are 15 residues in the CDR3. The trim removed 4 bases at V and 6 bases at J, leaving 9 bases unmatched. The germline CDR1 and CDR2 sequences are SGDLS and YYNGEE. CDR3 DNA sequence: TGTGCCAGCAGCCAGGGGGCGAGGATCGGTCAGCCCCAGCATTTT. It yields the protein CASSQGARIGQPQHF.

The rearrangement uses TRBV28 and TRBJ2-7; the D is unclear. Trimming left V 1 base short and J 3 bases short, with 19 bases between. From germline, CDR1 is MDHEN and CDR2 SYDVKM. The CDR3 contains 17 residues. The CDR3 loop reads CASSLSAVGTDFYEQYF. The CDR3 DNA reads as TGTGCCAGCAGTTTATCGGCCGTAGGAACAGATTTCTACGAGCAGTACTTC.

The gene calls are TRBV7-2 and TRBJ2-1; 7 nucleotides agree with TRBD1. V lost 5 bases, J lost 3 bases, and 1 base stayed unmatched. The CDR3 consists of 13 residues. The germline gives CDR1 SGHTA, CDR2 FQGNSA. This CDR3 reads CASSNRGYNEQFF. CDR3 in DNA: TGTGCCAGCAGCAACAGGGGCTACAATGAGCAGTTCTTC.

This clone was counted a few times. This rearrangement joins TRBV14 to TRBJ2-3, with D possibly being TRBD2 (7 bases). Germline V CDR1 and CDR2: SGHDN, FVKESK. The CDR3 consists of 16 residues. Trimming stripped 4 bases from V and 4 bases from J, with 18 bases between. CDR3 sequence reads: CASSLSRGGVADTQYF. In DNA, the CDR3 is TGTGCCAGCAGCCTCTCGAGGGGGGGGGTCGCAGATACGCAGTATTTT. Full variable domain (remainder filled in from reference TRBV14 and TRBJ2-3): EAGVTQFPSHSVIEKGQTVTLRCDPISGHDNLYWYRRVMGKEIKFLLHFVKESKQDESGMPNNRFLAERTGGTYSTLKVQPAELEDSGVYFCASSLSRGGVADTQYFGPGTRLTVL.

The chain recombines TRBV10-2 with TRBJ1-5; D is perhaps TRBD1 (6 bases). Trimming took off 6 bases at V and 1 base at J, with 25 bases between the two ends. Germline loops: CDR1 WSHSY, CDR2 SAAADI. The CDR3 is 19 residues long. CDR3 residues: CASSEEGQRASSSNQPQHF. The DNA for the CDR3 is TGCGCCAGCAGCGAGGAGGGACAACGAGCTAGTAGCAGCAATCAGCCCCAGCATTTT.

The chain couples TRBV12-5 to TRBJ1-1; D remains unclear. V gave up 2 bases and J gave up 5 bases, with 18 bases separating them. Per the germline V gene, CDR1 is LGHNT and CDR2 is FRNRAP. The CDR3 consists of 16 residues. For the CDR3, the DNA is TGTGCTAGTGGTTTGCCAACCAACAGCGGTCAGACTGAAGCTTTCTTT. Protein product: CASGLPTNSGQTEAFF.

This chain joins TRBV6-4 and TRBJ2-1, with D maybe TRBD1 (5 bases). The CDR3 sequence is 13 residues long. Deletions cut 0 bases from V and 9 bases from J, with 9 bases between. The germline V gene encodes CDR1 MRHNA and CDR2 SNTAGT. CDR3 region: CASSDSSRAEQFF. The CDR3 DNA reads TGTGCCAGCAGTGACTCGAGCAGGGCTGAGCAGTTCTTC.